This TCR beta chain was sequenced for a study of blood T cells in healthy people across ages. Alongside a J-beta primer mix, a sample-barcoded 5' primer served in a second PCR lasting about 7 to 12 cycles. A single record per CDR3 protein comes from TCRdb applying MiXCR to the 5' RACE reads. This sample has about 500,000 distinct CDR3 sequences, with less than 25% found just once. Looked up from germline, CDR1 is SNHLY and CDR2 is FYNNEI. CDR3 length equals 15 residues. V was clipped by 3 bases and J by 1 base, with 12 bases between them. In its sample, this clonotype was seen a few times. These same records also appear under a second study, on T cells of mothers and their children.

The sequenced material came from blood. The TCR sequence derives from a boy between 10 and 17 years old in good health. The chain carries TRBV2 and TRBJ2-5, with D possibly TRBD2 on 6 matching bases. For the CDR3, the DNA is TGTGCCAGCAGTGACCCCCTGCGGGGCCAAGAGACCCAGTACTTC. It is translated as CASSDPLRGQETQYF.